The entry that follows covers one T cell receptor beta chain sequence. This sample is part of a study of blood T cell repertoires in COVID-19. In the study overall: There were acute and convalescent COVID-19 samples, and they came from the United States, Italy and Spain.

CDR3 length: 17 residues. V was clipped by 1 base and J by 6 bases; unmatched bases: 8. The germline V gene encodes CDR1 KGHDR and CDR2 SFDVKD. How the authors handled the data: From reference gene primer amplification, estimates of nucleated cell counts were derived. The table came from immunoSEQ multiplex PCR; TCRdb's copy has only in-frame clones and leaves some out. The D gene and trimming were derived from the DNA, and the V and J assignments and clone size from that table. The sample has 80,000 to 100,000 clones, roughly 80% seen once. V and J are TRBV24-1 and TRBJ2-1, with 10 nucleotides matching TRBD2. This TCR was sampled from a man aged 50 to 60 who had recovered from COVID-19. Material: peripheral blood. This chain's CDR3 is CATSDFRPASGGNEQFF. DNA of the CDR3: TGTGCCACCAGTGATTTCAGACCGGCTAGCGGGGGCAATGAGCAGTTCTTC.